These 7 T cell receptor beta chains originate from one sample sequenced in a study of identical twins. Each CDR3 protein is one row after TCRdb ran MiXCR on the 5' RACE reads. The repertoire holds about 100,000 distinct CDR3 sequences, with under 7% as singletons. Sequenced input: memory T cells sorted from blood. These receptors originate from a woman in her forties or fifties in good health.

This clonotype has at least ten counts. The chain has TRBV5-4 and TRBJ2-7, with a weak D call TRBD1 (6 bases). The CDR3 is made up of 14 amino acids. CDR1 is SGHNT and CDR2 is YYREEE in the germline V gene (reference sequence). V lost 1 base to trimming and J lost 2 bases, with 10 bases between them. The CDR3 nucleotides read TGTGCCAGCAGCTTGAAACCAGGGGCCTACGAGCAGTACGTC. It translates to CASSLKPGAYEQYV.

This clonotype was seen at least ten times. This sequence joins TRBV24-1 and TRBJ2-1, with D tentatively TRBD2 (5 bases). V shed 1 base and J shed 16 bases, with 16 bases lying between them. The germline gives CDR1 KGHDR, CDR2 SFDVKD. The length of the CDR3 is 13 residues. The CDR3 DNA follows: TGTGCCACCAGTGATTTAGTGATCGGGGTCCACTTCTTC. Its translation: CATSDLVIGVHFF.

This clonotype was counted ten times or more. This sequence joins TRBV6-1 and TRBJ2-4, with D possibly being TRBD1 (5 bases). The CDR3 is 15 residues long. Trimming took 1 base from V and 7 from J, leaving 14 bases between them. CDR1 is MNHNS, CDR2 SASEGT, per germline. The CDR3 loop reads CASSEDSGPWNIQYF. In DNA form, the CDR3 reads TGTGCCAGCAGTGAAGACTCAGGGCCTTGGAACATTCAGTACTTC.

This clonotype was seen repeatedly, ten times or more. The chain carries TRBV6-4 and TRBJ2-5; D is perhaps TRBD1 or TRBD2 (5 bases each). Germline values: CDR1 MRHNA, CDR2 SNTAGT. The CDR3 length is 15 residues. Trimming took 0 bases from V and 1 from J, leaving 9 bases between them. The CDR3 spells CASSDSPGTQETQYF. The CDR3 DNA sequence: TGTGCCAGCAGTGACTCGCCAGGGACCCAAGAGACCCAGTACTTC.

At least ten counts were recorded for this clonotype. The chain recombines TRBV5-1 with TRBJ2-1; D uncertain. Germline values: CDR1 SGHRS, CDR2 YFSETQ. Trimming pared 0 bases from V and 0 bases from J, leaving 7 bases between. This CDR3 comprises 15 residues. CDR3 residues: CASSLGTYSYNEQFF. In nucleotides, the CDR3 is TGCGCCAGCAGCTTGGGCACCTACTCCTACAATGAGCAGTTCTTC.

The chain's CDR3 is CASSPGDPGNTIYF. DNA for the CDR3: TGTGCCAGCTCGCCAGGGGATCCTGGAAACACCATATATTTT. The rearrangement joins TRBV18 to TRBJ1-3; possible D gene TRBD1, 6 bases. The germline V and J ends were trimmed by 6 bases and 2 bases, with 11 bases remaining between them. The length of the CDR3 is 14 residues. Germline V lookup: CDR1 KGHSH, CDR2 LQKENI.

This clonotype was seen repeatedly, ten times or more. The gene calls are TRBV5-5 and TRBJ2-5, with a weak D call TRBD2 (6 bases). Between the trimmed V and J ends, which lost 4 bases and 1 base, there was a span of 11 bases. The CDR3 consists of 14 residues. Germline V lookup: CDR1 SGHKS, CDR2 YYEKEE (reference sequence). Written as DNA, the CDR3 is TGTGCCAGCAGCGCGGGACGACTCCAAGAGACCCAGTACTTC. Protein: CASSAGRLQETQYF.